A single sample is the source of the 9 T cell receptor beta chains below, sequenced in a study of blood T cell repertoires in COVID-19. Method: immunoSEQ multiplex PCR; TCRdb's copy keeps in-frame clones and lacks some. The table lists around 280,000 clones, 87% of them singletons. Sequencing was done on a sample of PBMCs or T cells enriched from blood (not recorded which). Receptor source: a woman aged 40-49 years who had recovered from COVID-19.

The CDR3 loop reads CATSQAFSYEQYF. CDR3 coding DNA: TGTGCCACTAGCCAGGCTTTCTCCTACGAGCAGTACTTC. The chain joins TRBV19 to TRBJ2-7; maybe TRBD2 (5 bases). Germline assignment: CDR1 LNHDA and CDR2 SQIVND (reference sequence). The CDR3 consists of 13 residues. V was cut by 10 bases and J by 0 bases, with 13 bases left in between.

The chain is built from TRBV11-2 and TRBJ1-1; D is perhaps TRBD1 (5 bases). The CDR3 sequence is 14 residues long. In germline, CDR1 is SGHAT, CDR2 FQNNGV. Trimming stripped 1 base from V and 5 bases from J, with 11 bases between. The CDR3, as DNA: TGTGCCAGCAGCTTAGTCCCAGGGTTTACTGAAGCTTTCTTT. Its protein product is CASSLVPGFTEAFF.

V is TRBV4-1 and J is TRBJ2-6; 10 nucleotides agree with TRBD1. Germline CDR1 and CDR2: MGHRA and YSYEKL. J was trimmed by 0 bases and V by 3 bases; bases with no gene match: 2. The CDR3 totals 17 residues. CDR3 amino acids: CASSQGQGISGANVLTF. In nucleotides, the CDR3 is TGCGCCAGCAGCCAGGGACAGGGGATCTCTGGGGCCAACGTCCTGACTTTC.

This clone appeared once. The chain is built from TRBV18 and TRBJ1-4; the D gene is possibly TRBD1 (5 bases). The V gene's germline CDR1 is KGHSH and CDR2 LQKENI. The CDR3 covers 13 residues. Trimming removed 4 bases at V and 5 bases at J, with 8 bases between. CDR3 sequence (DNA): TGTGCCAGCTCACAGGCAGGGAATGAAAAACTGTTTTTT. Translating it yields CASSQAGNEKLFF.

V gene TRBV27 combines with J gene TRBJ2-4; 9 bases match TRBD1. This CDR3 has 17 amino acids. CDR1 and CDR2 from the germline V gene are MNHEY and SMNVEV (reference sequence). With V trimmed by 5 bases and J by 0 bases, 8 bases remained unmatched. This CDR3 is CASSPRTGDSAKNIQYF. The CDR3 nucleotides are TGTGCCAGCAGTCCTAGGACAGGGGACTCAGCCAAAAACATTCAGTACTTC.

The chain uses TRBV19 and TRBJ2-7; possibly TRBD1 for D (5 bases). Germline CDR1 LNHDA, CDR2 SQIVND (reference sequence). The ends were cut back, 1 base at V and 5 bases at J, with 18 bases in the middle. The CDR3 loop spans 16 amino acids. In DNA, the CDR3 is TGTGCCAGTAGTATAGCGACAGACTCGCTTGGGAACGAGCAGTACTTC. This codes for CASSIATDSLGNEQYF.

This chain links TRBV5-8 with TRBJ1-2; 8 bases fit TRBD1. The length of the CDR3 is 15 residues. Germline CDR1 SGHTS, CDR2 YDEGEE. With 6 bases clipped from V and 0 bases from J, the junction kept 7 bases outside the gene matches. The CDR3 sequence is CASTRTGISNYGYTF. The CDR3 bases are TGTGCCAGCACCAGGACAGGGATTTCTAACTATGGCTACACCTTC. Full variable domain (missing parts from reference TRBV5-8 and TRBJ1-2): EAGVTQSPTHLIKTRGQQATLRCSPISGHTSVYWYQQALGLGLQFLLWYDEGEERNRGNFPPRFSGRQFPNYSSELNVNALELEDSALYLCASTRTGISNYGYTFGSGTRLTVV.

The rearrangement joins TRBV28 to TRBJ2-7; 9 positions match TRBD1. Unmatched junction bases numbered 10, after V lost 2 bases and J lost 5 bases. Germline values: CDR1 MDHEN, CDR2 SYDVKM. The CDR3 runs to 16 residues. CDR3 sequence (DNA): TGTGCCAGCAGTTTACTTAATACAGGGGGCCGGGACGAGCAGTACTTC. It specifies CASSLLNTGGRDEQYF.

This clone was detected once. V usage is TRBV6-5 and J usage is TRBJ2-3, with D tentatively TRBD2 (5 bases). The CDR3 has 13 amino acids. Trimming took 7 bases from V and 3 from J, leaving 11 bases between them. CDR1 and CDR2 from the germline V gene are MNHEY and SVGAGI. CDR3 nucleotides: TGTGCCAGCAACCTAAGAGGGACAGATACGCAGTATTTT. Translation gives CASNLRGTDTQYF.